This TCR beta chain was found in a study of post-analysis software for immune sequencing data. J gave up 0 bases and V 4 bases, and 10 bases lay outside the gene matches. Germline loops: CDR1 SQVTM, CDR2 ANQGSEA. The length of the CDR3 is 17 residues. Unique molecular identifiers were carried by the TCR beta cDNA libraries. MiXCR, run by TCRdb on the PCR reads, gives a single entry per CDR3 protein. The sample yields under 900,000 distinct CDR3 sequences, around 53% seen once. Study observations and caveats: Patients carried roughly 5 TRBV segments more frequently than controls did, and TRBV5-6, TRBV5-1 and TRBV20-1 were among them. Comparison with controls showed significantly lower normalized Chao1 diversity in multiple sclerosis patients. By F measure, strong co-clustering occurred among samples prepared in the same batch.

Worth noting for this clonotype: The antigen is unknown.

The chain employs TRBV29-1 and TRBJ2-1; 9 bases map to TRBD1. This sequence originates from a girl aged 10-17 years with multiple sclerosis. Source material: blood. The CDR3 loop reads CSVGGTGFESSYNEQFF. CDR3 nucleotide sequence: TGCAGCGTTGGTGGGACAGGGTTTGAGAGCTCCTACAATGAGCAGTTCTTC.